Shown below are 20 T cell receptor beta chains from a single sample sequenced in a study of blood T cells in healthy people across ages. Through a sample-barcoded 5' primer and a J-beta primer mix, a second PCR was run for roughly 6 to 12 cycles. MiXCR, applied by TCRdb to the 5' RACE reads, yields one record per CDR3 protein. The table lists around 1.7 million distinct CDR3 sequences, roughly 30% of them singletons. Sequences were obtained from blood. The receptors derive from a woman aged 25 to 39 in good health.

This clonotype was counted a few times. The chain combines TRBV7-9 with TRBJ1-4, with D perhaps matching TRBD1 (6 bases). The germline V gene has CDR1 SEHNR and CDR2 FQNEAQ (reference sequence). The V end was cut by 1 base, the J end by 7 bases, with 22 bases between. This CDR3 spans 18 amino acids. The CDR3, as DNA: TGTGCCAGCAGCTTAGTAACGGGTCGAGGTACAGGGACTGAAAAACTGTTTTTT. Residues: CASSLVTGRGTGTEKLFF.

Many counts were recorded for this clonotype. The V call is TRBV7-2, the J call TRBJ2-3, with D perhaps TRBD1 (6 bases). With 5 bases removed from V and 10 bases from J, the gap between germline ends came to 16 bases. The CDR3 loop spans 13 amino acids. Germline CDR1 is SGHTA and CDR2 is FQGNSA. The CDR3 DNA follows: TGTGCCAGCAGCACCGGACAGTATGGGCCGCAGTATTTT. It translates to CASSTGQYGPQYF.

The rearrangement uses TRBV28 and TRBJ2-7; D remains ambiguous. The germline V and J ends were trimmed by 2 bases and 3 bases, with 8 bases remaining between them. CDR1 and CDR2 from the germline V gene are MDHEN and SYDVKM. CDR3 length: 13 amino acids. DNA of the CDR3: TGTGCCAGCAGTTTACTTCCCGGCTACGAGCAGTACTTC. It specifies CASSLLPGYEQYF.

On this clonotype itself: This could be a read error, since a much larger clone is one nucleotide away. The chain links TRBV3-1 to TRBJ2-1, with D perhaps given as TRBD1 or TRBD2 (5 bases each). There are 13 residues in the CDR3. Germline lookup yields CDR1 LGHDT and CDR2 YNNKEL (reference sequence). The ends were cut back, 0 bases at V and 11 bases at J, with 11 bases in the middle. CDR3 in DNA: TGTGCCAGCAGCCAAGAGGGGCGGACTCAGCAGTTCTTC. Protein: CASSQEGRTQQFF.

The CDR3 region is CASSYSIGTERAPLHF. For the CDR3, the DNA is TGTGCCAGCAGTTACTCGATCGGGACAGAAAGAGCACCCCTCCACTTT. V and J are TRBV6-6 and TRBJ1-6; 7 bases align to TRBD1. Trimming took 0 bases from V and 11 from J; bases not matched to a gene: 10. CDR3 length equals 16 residues. Germline CDR1 is MNHNY and CDR2 is SVGAGI (reference sequence).

This clonotype turned up a few times. This chain links TRBV24-1 with TRBJ2-1; 10 bases line up with TRBD2. Looked up from germline, CDR1 is KGHDR and CDR2 is SFDVKD. V lost 9 bases and J lost 8; bases outside the gene matches: 6. This CDR3 has 13 amino acids. The CDR3 region is CATSAGTSDEQFF. In nucleotides, the CDR3 is TGTGCCACCTCAGCAGGGACTAGCGATGAGCAGTTCTTC.

This clonotype was recorded many times. The chain recombines TRBV29-1 with TRBJ2-7, with TRBD2 matching over 8 bases. There are 12 residues in the CDR3. J was trimmed by 4 bases and V by 6 bases; bases with no gene match: 5. Germline V CDR1 and CDR2: SQVTM, ANQGSEA. In nucleotides, the CDR3 is TGCAGCGTCGGGACTAGTGAGTACGAGCAGTACTTC. It codes for CSVGTSEYEQYF.

V usage is TRBV7-2 and J usage is TRBJ1-2; D ambiguous. The CDR3 totals 13 residues. V lost 7 bases to trimming and J lost 2 bases, with 11 bases between them. Per the germline V gene, CDR1 is SGHTA and CDR2 is FQGNSA. CDR3 coding DNA: TGTGCCAGCACTCCCGGGCGGAACTATGGCTACACCTTC. This codes for CASTPGRNYGYTF.

This clonotype appeared a few times. The rearrangement uses TRBV20-1 and TRBJ1-2, with D maybe TRBD1 (6 bases). Germline-derived CDR1 and CDR2 are DFQATT and SNEGSKA (reference sequence). The length of the CDR3 is 14 residues. Trimming took 2 bases from V and 4 from J, leaving 14 bases between them. CDR3 nucleotides: TGCAGTGCTAGAAGTTGGGACACGATCTATGGCTACACCTTC. Amino acid sequence: CSARSWDTIYGYTF.

This sequence joins TRBV30 and TRBJ2-1; D ambiguous. The CDR3 has 11 amino acids. From germline, CDR1 is GTSNPN and CDR2 SVGIG (reference sequence). Deletions cut 2 bases from V and 9 bases from J, with 8 bases between. CDR3 region: CAWSSVAEQFF. Here the CDR3 DNA reads TGTGCCTGGAGTTCGGTGGCTGAGCAGTTCTTC.

Concerning this clonotype itself: A much more abundant neighbour one base away suggests this may be a read error. The gene calls are TRBV7-9 and TRBJ1-5; D gene uncertain. From germline, CDR1 is SEHNR and CDR2 FQNEAQ (reference sequence). The CDR3 loop spans 16 amino acids. Trimming removed 5 bases at V and 1 base at J, with 15 bases between. The CDR3 spells CASSIGLVGSNQPQHF. In DNA, the CDR3 is TGTGCCAGCAGCATAGGACTGGTAGGGAGCAATCAGCCCCAGCATTTT.

Only a few counts were recorded for this clonotype. V and J are TRBV9 and TRBJ1-2; D is unresolved. Germline values: CDR1 SGDLS, CDR2 YYNGEE. The CDR3 has 15 amino acids. The V end lost 5 bases, the J end lost 6 bases, and 20 bases lay between the germline ends. CDR3 bases: TGTGCCAGCAGAGTCCGGGGTATGCCTGGGGATGGCTACACCTTC. Residues: CASRVRGMPGDGYTF.

V and J are TRBV15 and TRBJ2-3; D ambiguous. CDR3 length equals 15 residues. Between the trimmed V and J ends, which lost 0 bases and 11 bases, there was a span of 18 bases. CDR1 is LNHNV, CDR2 YYDKDF, per germline (reference sequence). For the CDR3, the DNA is TGTGCCACCAGCAGAGAGGACGGAACCTTCGACGAGCAGTATTTT. Translation gives CATSREDGTFDEQYF.

To note about this clonotype: This may come from a read error, since a much larger clone is one base off. The J gene is TRBJ2-1, the V gene TRBV7-3; 15 bases map to TRBD2. This CDR3 comprises 18 residues. Germline V gene sequence: CDR1 SGHTA, CDR2 FQGTGA. CDR3 bases: TGTACCAGCAGCCCAGGACTAGCGGGGGGGAGCTCCTACAATGAGCAGTTCTTC. It yields the protein CTSSPGLAGGSSYNEQFF.

The rearrangement joins TRBV20-1 to TRBJ1-2, with D unclear. The V gene lost 6 bases and the J gene lost 4 bases, with 15 bases spanning the gap. CDR1 DFQATT and CDR2 SNEGSKA come from the germline V gene (reference sequence). CDR3 length: 13 residues. The DNA for the CDR3 is TGCAGTGCCCCCCGACCGGGCGCCTATGGCTACACCTTC. Residues: CSAPRPGAYGYTF.

A single count supports this clonotype. Just one base apart from a much larger clone, this may be a read error. The rearrangement links TRBV6-5 to TRBJ2-7; 10 bases fit TRBD2. The CDR3 runs to 16 residues. In germline, CDR1 is MNHEY, CDR2 SVGAGI. CDR3 region: CAGSPHPSGSSYEQYF. The CDR3 DNA reads TGTGCCGGCAGCCCTCACCCTAGCGGGAGCTCCTACGAGCAGTACTTC.

V usage is TRBV20-1 and J usage is TRBJ2-7; D unclear. Deletions cut 5 bases from V and 4 bases from J, with 12 bases between. In germline, CDR1 is DFQATT, CDR2 SNEGSKA (reference sequence). CDR3 length: 12 amino acids. The CDR3 protein is CSAVSPSYEQYF. The DNA for the CDR3 is TGCAGTGCTGTTTCCCCCTCTTACGAGCAGTACTTC.

The table lists this clonotype with many counts. The chain uses TRBV3-1 and TRBJ2-7; 8 nucleotides align to TRBD2. V shed 0 bases, J shed 3 bases, and the junction held 10 bases outside the gene matches. Germline V gene sequence: CDR1 LGHDT, CDR2 YNNKEL (reference sequence). The CDR3 spans 17 residues. CDR3 amino acids: CASSQDFEAGEDYEQYF. The CDR3 DNA reads TGTGCCAGCAGCCAAGATTTCGAAGCGGGGGAAGACTACGAGCAGTACTTC.

This clonotype showed up just a few times. The chain uses TRBV11-2 and TRBJ2-5; TRBD2 aligns across 8 bases. Germline lookup yields CDR1 SGHAT and CDR2 FQNNGV. This CDR3 contains 14 residues. V shed 8 bases, J shed 1 base, and the junction held 6 bases outside the gene matches. Here the CDR3 reads CASQETSAQETQYF. For the CDR3, the DNA is TGTGCCAGCCAAGAGACTAGCGCCCAAGAGACCCAGTACTTC.

The CDR3 DNA follows: TGTGCCTGGAGTGCCCCCCCAACTCGAAGAAGGGAGACCCAGTACTTC. It codes for CAWSAPPTRRRETQYF. V gene TRBV30 combines with J gene TRBJ2-5, with unresolved D. This CDR3 is 16 amino acids long. The germline V and J ends were trimmed by 1 base and 5 bases, with 20 bases remaining between them. Germline-derived CDR1 and CDR2 are GTSNPN and SVGIG (reference sequence).